The 30 T cell receptor beta chains below come from one sample, sequenced in a study of OX40 agonist ivuxolimab in advanced cancers. Sequenced by immunoSEQ multiplex PCR; TCRdb stores in-frame clones only, minus some. The data show roughly 100,000 clones, around nine tenths seen once. The starting material was CD4+ or CD8+ T cells sorted from blood, obtained in a trial of the OX40 agonist ivuxolimab. The source of these receptors is an adult with an advanced solid tumor such as melanoma, head and neck, liver or kidney cancer.

J is TRBJ1-1 and V is TRBV6-6; TRBD1 is a possible D gene (6 bases). Per the germline V gene, CDR1 is MNHNY and CDR2 is SVGAGI (reference sequence). The CDR3 contains 15 residues. V lost 6 bases and J 0 bases, leaving 14 bases between the germline ends. CDR3 in amino acids: CASRPRWGLNTEAFF. The DNA of the CDR3 is TGTGCCAGCAGACCCCGTTGGGGGCTGAACACTGAAGCTTTCTTT.

This clone was counted a single time. The chain joins TRBV5-1 to TRBJ2-7; D remains unclear. Per the germline V gene, CDR1 is SGHRS and CDR2 is YFSETQ. Trimming took off 6 bases at V and 12 bases at J, with 28 bases between the two ends. This CDR3 is built from 15 residues. The CDR3 nucleotides are TGCGCCAGCAAAGACTCTAACGTCGGTGGTTCTCGTTTGTACTTC. Protein: CASKDSNVGGSRLYF.

The chain couples TRBV18 to TRBJ2-5, with D perhaps TRBD2 (6 bases). Deletions cut 0 bases from V and 1 base from J, with 12 bases between. The CDR3 sequence is 16 residues long. Germline-derived CDR1 and CDR2 are KGHSH and LQKENI. This CDR3 reads CASSPPLAGPQETQYF. Here the CDR3 DNA reads TGTGCCAGCTCACCACCACTAGCAGGTCCCCAAGAGACCCAGTACTTC. Complete variable domain (other parts from reference TRBV18 and TRBJ2-5): NAGVMQNPRHLVRRRGQEARLRCSPMKGHSHVYWYRQLPEEGLKFMVYLQKENIIDESGMPKERFSAEFPKEGPSILRIQQVVRGDSAAYFCASSPPLAGPQETQYFGPGTRLLVL.

V is TRBV11-1 and J is TRBJ2-1, with D unresolved. Trimming stripped 5 bases from V and 2 bases from J, with 13 bases between. The germline V gene encodes CDR1 SGHAT and CDR2 FQDESV (reference sequence). There are 15 residues in the CDR3. The CDR3 DNA follows: TGTGCCAGCAGCCCGGCCGGTTTAACCTACAATGAGCAGTTCTTC. This gives the protein CASSPAGLTYNEQFF.

The V and J genes are TRBV25-1 and TRBJ2-5; tentative D call: TRBD2 (5 bases). Trimming removed 6 bases from V and 2 bases from J, with 10 bases in between. CDR3 length: 13 residues. From germline, CDR1 is MGHDK and CDR2 SYGVNS. CDR3: CASRGGRQETQYF. The CDR3 bases are TGTGCCAGCAGGGGCGGGCGACAAGAGACCCAGTACTTC.

V is TRBV7-2 and J is TRBJ2-7; unclear D gene. The CDR3 is 13 residues long. Trimming stripped 0 bases from V and 3 bases from J, with 6 bases between. Germline V lookup: CDR1 SGHTA, CDR2 FQGNSA. In DNA, the CDR3 is TGTGCCAGCAGCTTAGCCGGGTTCTACGAGCAGTACTTC. The encoded protein is CASSLAGFYEQYF.

This chain uses TRBV18 with TRBJ1-3, with D perhaps matching TRBD1 (5 bases). Deletions cut 5 bases from V and 0 bases from J, with 8 bases between. Germline V gene lookup returns CDR1 KGHSH and CDR2 LQKENI. The CDR3 loop spans 14 amino acids. DNA of the CDR3: TGTGCCAGCTCAGACCAGGGCTCTGGAAACACCATATATTTT. This codes for CASSDQGSGNTIYF.

This chain joins TRBV20-1 and TRBJ2-1, with a possible D match to TRBD2 (5 bases). Trimming removed 3 bases at V and 9 bases at J, with 9 bases between. Germline V CDR1 and CDR2: DFQATT, SNEGSKA (reference sequence). This CDR3 spans 11 amino acids. The CDR3 bases are TGCAGTGCTAGCCTAGCCCTTGAGCAGTTCTTC. The encoded protein is CSASLALEQFF.

The V call is TRBV18, the J call TRBJ2-1; D may be TRBD2 (6 bases). Trimming took off 2 bases at V and 7 bases at J, with 12 bases between the two ends. Germline V gene lookup returns CDR1 KGHSH and CDR2 LQKENI. This CDR3 is 14 amino acids long. The CDR3 region is CASSPVLASNEQFF. CDR3 nucleotide sequence: TGTGCCAGCTCACCAGTGCTAGCGAGTAATGAGCAGTTCTTC.

The chain has TRBV6-6 and TRBJ2-2; 8 positions match TRBD1. The ends lost 7 bases at V and 7 bases at J; junction bases unmatched: 8. Germline CDR1 reads MNHNY; CDR2 reads SVGAGI (reference sequence). The CDR3 runs to 14 residues. CDR3 coding DNA: TGTGCCAGCACCCCGACAGGGGCTAACGGGGAGCTGTTTTTT. Its translation: CASTPTGANGELFF.

This chain connects TRBV20-1 to TRBJ2-3; D perhaps matches TRBD1 (5 bases). The CDR3 has 11 amino acids. Germline CDR1 DFQATT, CDR2 SNEGSKA (reference sequence). The V end lost 7 bases, the J end lost 4 bases, and 9 bases lay between the germline ends. This chain's CDR3 is CSEVRADTQYF. CDR3 sequence (DNA): TGCAGTGAGGTCAGGGCAGATACGCAGTATTTT.

The V and J genes are TRBV28 and TRBJ1-1; TRBD1 is a possible D gene (5 bases). Trimming pared 3 bases from V and 0 bases from J, leaving 17 bases between. This CDR3 comprises 17 residues. Germline CDR1 and CDR2: MDHEN and SYDVKM. CDR3 loop: CASSFMGWGQMNTEAFF. The CDR3 DNA sequence: TGTGCCAGCAGTTTTATGGGATGGGGCCAAATGAACACTGAAGCTTTCTTT.

The chain recombines TRBV9 with TRBJ2-1, with 10 positions matching TRBD2. Germline V gene sequence: CDR1 SGDLS, CDR2 YYNGEE. V lost 4 bases and J lost 7; bases outside the gene matches: 2. This CDR3 contains 13 residues. The CDR3, as DNA: TGTGCCAGCAGCCAGACTAGCGGGAATGAGCAGTTCTTC. Encoded protein: CASSQTSGNEQFF.

The CDR3 coding sequence is TGTGCCAGCAGCTTGGGGCCGACCGGTGGAAACACCATATATTTT. Translated: CASSLGPTGGNTIYF. The chain uses TRBV7-3 and TRBJ1-3; D possibly corresponds to TRBD1 (5 bases). CDR1 and CDR2 (germline): SGHTA, FQGTGA. V lost 3 bases and J lost 3, with 12 bases in between. The CDR3 loop spans 15 amino acids.

The chain carries TRBV7-2 and TRBJ2-3; D uncertain. The germline gives CDR1 SGHTA, CDR2 FQGNSA. This CDR3 contains 15 residues. The V end lost 5 bases, the J end lost 1 base, and 13 bases lay between the germline ends. The CDR3 nucleotides are TGTGCCAGCAGCCCTCAGGCAGCCCGCACAGATACGCAGTATTTT. Translation gives CASSPQAARTDTQYF.

The V gene is TRBV7-9, the J gene TRBJ2-1; D is ambiguous. V gave up 8 bases and J gave up 4 bases, with 12 bases separating them. The germline CDR1 and CDR2 sequences are SEHNR and FQNEAQ (reference sequence). CDR3 size: 13 residues. This CDR3 reads CASATILYNEQFF. The CDR3 DNA reads as TGTGCCAGCGCTACTATCTTATACAATGAGCAGTTCTTC.

The chain is built from TRBV9 and TRBJ2-3, with 7 bases aligning to TRBD2. The V gene end was trimmed by 4 bases and the J gene end by 0 bases; junction bases not matched to a gene: 11. In germline, CDR1 is SGDLS, CDR2 YYNGEE. The CDR3 has 17 residues. In DNA form, the CDR3 reads TGTGCCAGCAGCTCACATGGGGGGAGGGGAAGCACAGATACGCAGTATTTT. Amino acid sequence: CASSSHGGRGSTDTQYF.

The chain is built from TRBV7-2 and TRBJ2-7; 9 bases are a match to TRBD2. The germline gives CDR1 SGHTA, CDR2 FQGNSA. The CDR3 loop spans 15 amino acids. V shed 3 bases and J 2 bases; nucleotides not matched to a gene: 5. CDR3 region: CASSLTSGTPYEQYF. CDR3 DNA: TGTGCCAGCAGCTTGACTAGCGGTACTCCCTACGAGCAGTACTTC.

The chain has TRBV7-2 and TRBJ2-7; TRBD2 matches at 7 bases. The CDR3 is made up of 14 amino acids. Per the germline V gene, CDR1 is SGHTA and CDR2 is FQGNSA. V lost 5 bases to trimming and J lost 7 bases; unmatched junction nucleotides: 11. In DNA, the CDR3 is TGTGCCAGCAGCCTCATAGCGGGTACGTCGGAGCAGTACTTC. Residues: CASSLIAGTSEQYF.

CDR3: CASSVAGGLYQETQYF. CDR3 nucleotide sequence: TGTGCCAGCAGCGTAGCTGGGGGGCTCTACCAAGAGACCCAGTACTTC. This chain uses TRBV9 with TRBJ2-5; either TRBD1 or TRBD2 may fit D (6 bases each). The germline V gene encodes CDR1 SGDLS and CDR2 YYNGEE. V lost 0 bases and J lost 0, with 12 bases in between. This CDR3 is built from 16 residues.

The V gene is TRBV7-2, the J gene TRBJ1-2; the match to TRBD1 covers 12 bases. The germline V gene encodes CDR1 SGHTA and CDR2 FQGNSA. This CDR3 contains 15 residues. V shed 5 bases and J 8 bases; nucleotides not matched to a gene: 9. DNA of the CDR3: TGTGCCAGCAGCCAACTGGGACAGGGGGCTGACGGCTACACCTTC. Amino acid sequence: CASSQLGQGADGYTF.

The chain links TRBV7-2 to TRBJ2-7, with D possibly TRBD1 on 5 matching bases. V was pared by 2 bases and J by 6 bases, with 8 bases between. The CDR3 has 12 residues. Per the germline V gene, CDR1 is SGHTA and CDR2 is FQGNSA. CDR3 sequence reads: CASSLIQGEQYF. As DNA, the CDR3 is TGTGCCAGCAGCTTAATTCAGGGCGAGCAGTACTTC. Filled out from reference TRBV7-2 and TRBJ2-7, the complete variable domain reads GAGVSQSPSNKVTEKGKDVELRCDPISGHTALYWYRQSLGQGLEFLIYFQGNSAPDKSGLPSDRFSAERTGGSVSTLTIQRTQQEDSAVYLCASSLIQGEQYFGPGTRLTVT.

The J gene is TRBJ2-2, the V gene TRBV4-1, with TRBD2 matching 14 bases. Per germline, CDR1 MGHRA and CDR2 YSYEKL. V lost 4 bases and J lost 9; bases outside the gene matches: 7. CDR3 length equals 16 residues. CDR3 protein: CASSPGTSGSGRELFF. DNA for the CDR3: TGCGCCAGCAGCCCCGGGACTAGCGGGAGTGGCAGGGAGCTGTTTTTT.

This sequence joins TRBV30 and TRBJ2-5; D is perhaps TRBD1 (5 bases). Looked up from germline, CDR1 is GTSNPN and CDR2 is SVGIG (reference sequence). This CDR3 has 13 amino acids. V lost 0 bases to trimming and J lost 3 bases, with 8 bases between them. The CDR3 here is CAWSVGREETQYF. CDR3 DNA sequence: TGTGCCTGGAGTGTAGGCAGGGAAGAGACCCAGTACTTC.

The CDR3 sequence: CASSWDGSNTGELFF. The CDR3 DNA follows: TGTGCCAGCAGCTGGGACGGATCGAACACCGGGGAGCTGTTTTTT. The gene calls are TRBV7-2 and TRBJ2-2; the D gene could be TRBD1 or TRBD2 (5 bases each). Germline-derived CDR1 and CDR2 are SGHTA and FQGNSA. The CDR3 covers 15 residues. V was clipped by 4 bases and J by 0 bases, with 9 bases between them. Looking up the rest from reference TRBV7-2 and TRBJ2-2 gives the full variable domain: GAGVSQSPSNKVTEKGKDVELRCDPISGHTALYWYRQSLGQGLEFLIYFQGNSAPDKSGLPSDRFSAERTGGSVSTLTIQRTQQEDSAVYLCASSWDGSNTGELFFGEGSRLTVL.

This sequence joins TRBV25-1 and TRBJ2-7; D possibly corresponds to TRBD2 (7 bases). The CDR3 has 13 amino acids. Germline CDR1 MGHDK, CDR2 SYGVNS. The V end was cut by 3 bases, the J end by 6 bases, with 12 bases between. The CDR3 coding sequence is TGTGCCAGCAGTGATGGGGGGGCGGGCGAGCAGTACTTC. This translates into CASSDGGAGEQYF.

This rearrangement joins TRBV6-5 to TRBJ2-3; D is perhaps TRBD1 or TRBD2 (5 bases each). The CDR3 runs 15 residues. Germline assignment: CDR1 MNHEY and CDR2 SVGAGI. V lost 3 bases to trimming and J lost 4 bases, with 14 bases between them. The CDR3 coding sequence is TGTGCCAGCAGTTATGGGGCTAGCCGCCCAGATACGCAGTATTTT. It codes for CASSYGASRPDTQYF.

This clone has only a few counts. The chain's CDR3 is CASSPSGRSSYEQYF. The CDR3 DNA reads TGTGCCAGCTCACCTAGCGGGAGGTCTTCCTACGAGCAGTACTTC. The chain joins TRBV18 to TRBJ2-7; 10 positions match TRBD2. The germline V gene encodes CDR1 KGHSH and CDR2 LQKENI. V lost 3 bases to trimming and J lost 1 base; unmatched junction nucleotides: 3. This CDR3 region has 15 residues. The full variable domain, with the rest looked up from reference TRBV18 and TRBJ2-7, is NAGVMQNPRHLVRRRGQEARLRCSPMKGHSHVYWYRQLPEEGLKFMVYLQKENIIDESGMPKERFSAEFPKEGPSILRIQQVVRGDSAAYFCASSPSGRSSYEQYFGPGTRLTVT.

This clone appeared once. V and J are TRBV10-2 and TRBJ1-5, with D uncertain. Germline values: CDR1 WSHSY, CDR2 SAAADI. CDR3 size: 13 residues. With 5 bases removed from V and 1 base from J, the gap between germline ends came to 6 bases. The CDR3 DNA follows: TGCGCCAGCAGTAGACGGAGCAATCAGCCCCAGCATTTT. Protein: CASSRRSNQPQHF.

Remarks on this clone: This sample includes further DNA sequences coding for the same CDR3. The chain employs TRBV7-9 and TRBJ2-3; a possible D gene is TRBD1 (6 bases). Trimming took off 3 bases at V and 1 base at J, with 11 bases between the two ends. The CDR3 contains 15 residues. From germline, CDR1 is SEHNR and CDR2 FQNEAQ (reference sequence). CDR3 sequence (DNA): TGTGCCAGCAGCTTGGGGGCCGGGGGCACAGATACGCAGTATTTT. Translated: CASSLGAGGTDTQYF.